One T cell receptor beta chain is described in this entry. What it binds is unknown. TCRdb fed the 5' RACE reads into MiXCR, producing one record per CDR3 protein. Of about 390,000 distinct CDR3 sequences listed, approximately 20% are singletons. This sample was included in a study of CD8 T cells in ankylosing spondylitis. Whole-study results and caveats: It appeared that ankylosing spondylitis blood was characterized by a TCR beta motif of fewer than ten highly homologous variants.

Trimming took 6 bases from V and 4 from J; bases not matched to a gene: 6. The CDR3 has 15 residues. Germline V gives CDR1 MNHNS, CDR2 SASEGT. The chain combines TRBV6-1 with TRBJ2-3; 11 bases align to TRBD2. Material for sequencing was blood, either unsorted or a sorted T cell fraction (not recorded which). This receptor was identified in a male donor with ankylosing spondylitis. The CDR3 loop reads CASSRSGRAADTQYF. CDR3 DNA: TGTGCCAGCAGCCGTAGCGGGAGGGCCGCAGATACGCAGTATTTT.